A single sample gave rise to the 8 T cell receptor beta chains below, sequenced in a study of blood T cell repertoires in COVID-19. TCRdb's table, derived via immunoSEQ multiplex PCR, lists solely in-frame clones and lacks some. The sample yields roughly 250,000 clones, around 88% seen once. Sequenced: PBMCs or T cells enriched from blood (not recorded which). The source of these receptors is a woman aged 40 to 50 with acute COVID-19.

The CDR3 sequence: CAISDLGGSVYEQYF. In nucleotides, the CDR3 is TGTGCCATCAGTGATTTAGGCGGGAGTGTCTACGAGCAGTACTTC. This chain connects TRBV10-3 to TRBJ2-7; 7 bases fit TRBD2. Per germline, CDR1 ENHRY and CDR2 SYGVKD. With 3 bases clipped from V and 3 bases from J, the junction kept 8 bases outside the gene matches. The CDR3 sequence is 15 residues long.

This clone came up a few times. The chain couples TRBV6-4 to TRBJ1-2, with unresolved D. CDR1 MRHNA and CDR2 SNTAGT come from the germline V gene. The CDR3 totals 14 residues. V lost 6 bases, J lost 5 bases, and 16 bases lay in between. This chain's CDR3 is CASSPGYYSYGYTF. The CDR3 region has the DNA TGTGCCAGCAGCCCCGGGTACTATTCTTATGGCTACACCTTC.

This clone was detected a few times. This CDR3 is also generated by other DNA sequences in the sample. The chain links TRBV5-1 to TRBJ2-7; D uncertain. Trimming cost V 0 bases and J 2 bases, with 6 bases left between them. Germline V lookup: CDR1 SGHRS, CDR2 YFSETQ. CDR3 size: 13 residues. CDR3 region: CASSLGGPYEQYF. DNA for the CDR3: TGCGCCAGCAGCTTGGGTGGCCCCTACGAGCAGTACTTC.

The CDR3 region is CASRRDRENTEAFF. CDR3 coding DNA: TGCGCCAGCAGGCGCGACAGAGAAAACACTGAAGCTTTCTTT. The rearrangement joins TRBV4-3 to TRBJ1-1, with D possibly TRBD1 on 5 matching bases. Germline loops: CDR1 LGHNA, CDR2 YSLEER. Trimming cost V 6 bases and J 2 bases, with 13 bases left between them. CDR3 length: 14 amino acids.

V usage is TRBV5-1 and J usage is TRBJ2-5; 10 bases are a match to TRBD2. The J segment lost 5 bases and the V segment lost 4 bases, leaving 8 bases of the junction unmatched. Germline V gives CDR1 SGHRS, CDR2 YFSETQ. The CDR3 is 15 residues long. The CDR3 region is CASSLSGRAEETQYF. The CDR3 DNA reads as TGCGCCAGCAGCCTGAGCGGGAGGGCCGAGGAGACCCAGTACTTC.

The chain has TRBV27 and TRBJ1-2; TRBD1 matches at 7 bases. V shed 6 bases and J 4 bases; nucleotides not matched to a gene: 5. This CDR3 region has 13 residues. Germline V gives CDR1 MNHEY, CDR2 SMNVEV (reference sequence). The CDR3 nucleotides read TGTGCCAGCAGCTGGGACAGATCCTATGGCTACACCTTC. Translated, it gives CASSWDRSYGYTF.

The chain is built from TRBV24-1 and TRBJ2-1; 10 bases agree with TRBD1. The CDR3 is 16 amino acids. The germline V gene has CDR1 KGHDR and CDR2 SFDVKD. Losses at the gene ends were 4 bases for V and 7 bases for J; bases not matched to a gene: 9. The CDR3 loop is CATSDHGQGGPNEQFF. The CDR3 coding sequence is TGTGCCACCAGTGACCACGGACAGGGGGGGCCGAATGAGCAGTTCTTC.

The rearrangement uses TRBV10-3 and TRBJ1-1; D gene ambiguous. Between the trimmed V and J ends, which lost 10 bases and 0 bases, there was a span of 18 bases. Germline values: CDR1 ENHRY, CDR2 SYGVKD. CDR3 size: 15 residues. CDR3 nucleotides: TGTGCCACCAAAAAGGAGGTCAGATTGAACACTGAAGCTTTCTTT. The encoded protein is CATKKEVRLNTEAFF.